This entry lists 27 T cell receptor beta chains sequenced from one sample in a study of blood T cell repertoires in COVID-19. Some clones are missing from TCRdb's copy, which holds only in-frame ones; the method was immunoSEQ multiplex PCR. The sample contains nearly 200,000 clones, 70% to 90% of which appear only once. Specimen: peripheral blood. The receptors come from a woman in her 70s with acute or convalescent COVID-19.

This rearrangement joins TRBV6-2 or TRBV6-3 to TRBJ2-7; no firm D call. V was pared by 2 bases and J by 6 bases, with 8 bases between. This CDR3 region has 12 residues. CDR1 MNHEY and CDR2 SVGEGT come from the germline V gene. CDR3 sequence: CASSYPFREQYF. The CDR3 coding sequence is TGTGCCAGCAGTTACCCCTTCCGCGAGCAGTACTTC.

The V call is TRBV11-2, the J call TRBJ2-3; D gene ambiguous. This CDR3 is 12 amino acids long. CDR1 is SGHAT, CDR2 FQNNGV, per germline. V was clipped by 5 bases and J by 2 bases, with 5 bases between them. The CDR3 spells CASSHYTDTQYF. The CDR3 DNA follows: TGTGCCAGCAGCCACTACACAGATACGCAGTATTTT.

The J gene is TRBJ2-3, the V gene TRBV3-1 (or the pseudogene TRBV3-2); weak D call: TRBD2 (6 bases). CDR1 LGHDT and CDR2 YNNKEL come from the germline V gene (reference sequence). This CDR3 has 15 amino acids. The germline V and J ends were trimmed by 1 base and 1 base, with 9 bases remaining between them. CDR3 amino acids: CASSQGLGRTDTQYF. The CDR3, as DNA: TGTGCCAGCAGCCAAGGACTAGGGCGCACAGATACGCAGTATTTT.

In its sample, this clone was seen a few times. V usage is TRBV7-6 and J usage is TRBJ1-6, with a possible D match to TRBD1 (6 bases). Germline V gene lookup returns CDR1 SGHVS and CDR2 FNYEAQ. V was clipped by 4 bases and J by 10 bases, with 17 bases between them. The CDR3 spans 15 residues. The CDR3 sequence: CASSSDTGLESPLHF. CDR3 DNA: TGTGCCAGCAGCTCTGATACAGGGCTCGAGTCACCCCTCCACTTT.

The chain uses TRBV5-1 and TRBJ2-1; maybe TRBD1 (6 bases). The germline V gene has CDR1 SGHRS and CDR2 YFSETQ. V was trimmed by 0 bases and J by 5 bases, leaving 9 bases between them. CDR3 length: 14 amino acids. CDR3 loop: CASSLGGQNNEQFF. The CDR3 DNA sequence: TGCGCCAGCAGCTTGGGCGGACAGAACAATGAGCAGTTCTTC.

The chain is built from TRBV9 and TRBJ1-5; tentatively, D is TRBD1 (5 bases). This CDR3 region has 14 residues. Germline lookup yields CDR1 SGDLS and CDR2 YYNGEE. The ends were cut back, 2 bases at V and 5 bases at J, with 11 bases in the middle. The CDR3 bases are TGTGCCAGCAGCGTGGGCCAGACAGATCAGCCCCAGCATTTT. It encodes CASSVGQTDQPQHF.

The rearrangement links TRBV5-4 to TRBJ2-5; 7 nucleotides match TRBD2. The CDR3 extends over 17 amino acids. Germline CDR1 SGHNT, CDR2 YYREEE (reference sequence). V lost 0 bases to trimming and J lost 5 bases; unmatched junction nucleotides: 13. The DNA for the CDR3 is TGTGCCAGCAGCTTGGATCCGGAGCGGGGCCTAGGGGAGACCCAGTACTTC. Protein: CASSLDPERGLGETQYF.

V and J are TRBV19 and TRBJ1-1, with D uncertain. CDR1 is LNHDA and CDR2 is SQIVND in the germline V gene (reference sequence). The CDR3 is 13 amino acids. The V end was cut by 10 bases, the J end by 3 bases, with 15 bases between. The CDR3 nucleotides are TGTGCCACAAAAGAAATAAGCCACACTGAAGCTTTCTTT. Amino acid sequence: CATKEISHTEAFF.

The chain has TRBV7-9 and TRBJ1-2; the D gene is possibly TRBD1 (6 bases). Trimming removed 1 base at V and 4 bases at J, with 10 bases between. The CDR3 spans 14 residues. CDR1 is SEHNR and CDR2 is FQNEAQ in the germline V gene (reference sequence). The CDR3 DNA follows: TGTGCCAGCAGCTTAGAGGGGGATGCCTATGGCTACACCTTC. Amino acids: CASSLEGDAYGYTF.

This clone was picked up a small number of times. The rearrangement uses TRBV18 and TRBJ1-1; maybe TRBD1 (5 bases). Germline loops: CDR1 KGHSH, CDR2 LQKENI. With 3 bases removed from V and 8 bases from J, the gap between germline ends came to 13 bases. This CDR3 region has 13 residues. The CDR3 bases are TGTGCCAGCTCACCCTACCTCGACAGCGAAGCTTTCTTT. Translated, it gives CASSPYLDSEAFF.

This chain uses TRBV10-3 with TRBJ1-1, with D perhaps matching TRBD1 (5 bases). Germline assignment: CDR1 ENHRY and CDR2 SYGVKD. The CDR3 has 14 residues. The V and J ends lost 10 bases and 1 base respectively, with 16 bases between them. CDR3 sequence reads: CATKMGQGNTEAFF. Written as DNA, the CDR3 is TGTGCCACCAAAATGGGGCAGGGGAACACTGAAGCTTTCTTT.

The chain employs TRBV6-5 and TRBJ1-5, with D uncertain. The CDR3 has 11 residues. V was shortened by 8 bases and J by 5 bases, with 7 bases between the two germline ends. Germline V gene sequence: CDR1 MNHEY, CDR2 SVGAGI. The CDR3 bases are TGTGCCAGCGGAGGAGATCAGCCCCAGCATTTT. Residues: CASGGDQPQHF.

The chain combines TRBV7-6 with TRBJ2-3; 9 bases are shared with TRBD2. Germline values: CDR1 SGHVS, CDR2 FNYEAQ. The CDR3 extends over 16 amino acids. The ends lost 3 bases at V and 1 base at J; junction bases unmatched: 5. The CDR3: CASSLGVAGGTDTQYF. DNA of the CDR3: TGTGCCAGCAGCTTGGGTGTAGCGGGGGGCACAGATACGCAGTATTTT.

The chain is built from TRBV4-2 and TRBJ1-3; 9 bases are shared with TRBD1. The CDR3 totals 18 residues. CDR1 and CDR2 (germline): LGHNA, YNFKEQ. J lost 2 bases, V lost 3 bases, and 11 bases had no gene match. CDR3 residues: CASSQRTGTGMTGNTIYF. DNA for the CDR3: TGTGCCAGCAGCCAGCGGACCGGGACAGGGATGACTGGAAACACCATATATTTT.

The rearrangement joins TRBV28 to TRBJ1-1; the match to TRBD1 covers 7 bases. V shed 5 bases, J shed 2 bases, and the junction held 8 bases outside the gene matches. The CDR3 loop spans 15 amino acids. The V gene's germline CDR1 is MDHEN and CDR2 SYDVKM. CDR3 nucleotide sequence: TGTGCCAGCAGTGCTCCGGGACAGCAAAACACTGAAGCTTTCTTT. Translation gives CASSAPGQQNTEAFF. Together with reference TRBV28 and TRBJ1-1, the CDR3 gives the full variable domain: DVKVTQSSRYLVKRTGEKVFLECVQDMDHENMFWYRQDPGLGLRLIYFSYDVKMKEKGDIPEGYSVSREKKERFSLILESASTNQTSMYLCASSAPGQQNTEAFFGQGTRLTVV.

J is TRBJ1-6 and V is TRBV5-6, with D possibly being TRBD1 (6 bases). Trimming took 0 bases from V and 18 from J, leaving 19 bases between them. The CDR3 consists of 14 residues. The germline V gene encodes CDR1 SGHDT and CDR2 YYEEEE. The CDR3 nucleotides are TGTGCCAGCAGCTTGGGGCAGGGGCTCGGGATGGGCCACTTT. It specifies CASSLGQGLGMGHF.

CDR3 amino acids: CASSFSVGIGAHGYTF. CDR3 DNA sequence: TGTGCCAGCAGTTTTTCAGTGGGGATAGGGGCCCATGGCTACACCTTC. This sequence joins TRBV27 and TRBJ1-2; tentative D call: TRBD1 (5 bases). V was shortened by 3 bases and J by 6 bases, with 20 bases between the two germline ends. Per the germline V gene, CDR1 is MNHEY and CDR2 is SMNVEV (reference sequence). CDR3 length: 16 amino acids.

As DNA, the CDR3 is TGTGCCAGCAGCTCATTACACGGAGCGTCCTACAATGAGCAGTTCTTC. It yields the protein CASSSLHGASYNEQFF. The chain links TRBV7-6 to TRBJ2-1; D remains ambiguous. Germline V lookup: CDR1 SGHVS, CDR2 FNYEAQ. The CDR3 runs 16 residues. V lost 4 bases and J 1 base, leaving 14 bases between the germline ends.

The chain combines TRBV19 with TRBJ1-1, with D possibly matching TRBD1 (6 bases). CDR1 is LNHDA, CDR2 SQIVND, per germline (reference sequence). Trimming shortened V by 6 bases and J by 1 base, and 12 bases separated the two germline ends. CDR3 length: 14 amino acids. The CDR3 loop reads CASSVTGRNTEAFF. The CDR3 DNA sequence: TGTGCCAGTAGCGTTACAGGGCGGAACACTGAAGCTTTCTTT.

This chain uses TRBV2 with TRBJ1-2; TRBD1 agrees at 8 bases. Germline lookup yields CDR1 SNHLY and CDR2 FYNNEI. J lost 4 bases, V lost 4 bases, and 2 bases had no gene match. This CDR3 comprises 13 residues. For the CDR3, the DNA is TGTGCCAGCAGTGTAGACAGGGGCTATGGCTACACCTTC. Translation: CASSVDRGYGYTF.

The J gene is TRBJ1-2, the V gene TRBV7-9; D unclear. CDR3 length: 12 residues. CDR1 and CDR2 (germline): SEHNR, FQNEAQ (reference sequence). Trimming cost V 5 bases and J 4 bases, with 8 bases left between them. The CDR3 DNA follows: TGTGCCAGCAGCCCCGGAGTCTATGGCTACACCTTC. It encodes CASSPGVYGYTF.

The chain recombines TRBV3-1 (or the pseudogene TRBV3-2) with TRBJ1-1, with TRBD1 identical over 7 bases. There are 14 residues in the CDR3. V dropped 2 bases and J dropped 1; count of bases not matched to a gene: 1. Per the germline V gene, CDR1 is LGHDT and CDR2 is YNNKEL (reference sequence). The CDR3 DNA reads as TGTGCCAGCAGCCAATGGACAGGGAACACTGAAGCTTTCTTT. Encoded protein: CASSQWTGNTEAFF.

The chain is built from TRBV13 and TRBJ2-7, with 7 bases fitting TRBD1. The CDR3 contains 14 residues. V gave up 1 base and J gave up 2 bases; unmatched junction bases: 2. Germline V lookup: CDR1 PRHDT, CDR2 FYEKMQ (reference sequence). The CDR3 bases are TGTGCCAGCAGCTTAGCGCAGGGGGCCTACGAGCAGTACTTC. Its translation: CASSLAQGAYEQYF.

The CDR3 sequence is CASSLEFTRGHYEQYF. The DNA for the CDR3 is TGTGCCAGCAGCTTGGAATTTACCAGGGGGCATTACGAGCAGTACTTC. The V call is TRBV5-5, the J call TRBJ2-7; 8 bases agree with TRBD1. The germline gives CDR1 SGHKS, CDR2 YYEKEE (reference sequence). V was pared by 0 bases and J by 4 bases, with 9 bases of the junction left unmatched. This CDR3 region has 16 residues.

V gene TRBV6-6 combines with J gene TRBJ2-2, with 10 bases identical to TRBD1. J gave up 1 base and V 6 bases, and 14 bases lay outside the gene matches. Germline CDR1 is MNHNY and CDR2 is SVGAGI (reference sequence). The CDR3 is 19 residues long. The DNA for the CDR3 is TGTGCCAGCAGCTCCGGGACAGGGGTGGTCATTGTGAACACCGGGGAGCTGTTTTTT. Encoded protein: CASSSGTGVVIVNTGELFF.

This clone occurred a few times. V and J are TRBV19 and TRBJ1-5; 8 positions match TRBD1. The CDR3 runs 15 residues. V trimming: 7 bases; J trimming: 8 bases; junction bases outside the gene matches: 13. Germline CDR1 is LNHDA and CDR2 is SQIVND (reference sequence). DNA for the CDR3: TGTGCCAGTAAAAGTTTTCAGGGGGCTTCGGAGCCCCAGCATTTT. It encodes CASKSFQGASEPQHF.

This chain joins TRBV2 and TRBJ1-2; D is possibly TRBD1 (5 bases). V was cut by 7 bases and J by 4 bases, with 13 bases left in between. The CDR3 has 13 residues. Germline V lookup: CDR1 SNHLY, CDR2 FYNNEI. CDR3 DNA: TGTGCCAGCAAGCCGGGGGACGGCTATGGCTACACCTTC. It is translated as CASKPGDGYGYTF.